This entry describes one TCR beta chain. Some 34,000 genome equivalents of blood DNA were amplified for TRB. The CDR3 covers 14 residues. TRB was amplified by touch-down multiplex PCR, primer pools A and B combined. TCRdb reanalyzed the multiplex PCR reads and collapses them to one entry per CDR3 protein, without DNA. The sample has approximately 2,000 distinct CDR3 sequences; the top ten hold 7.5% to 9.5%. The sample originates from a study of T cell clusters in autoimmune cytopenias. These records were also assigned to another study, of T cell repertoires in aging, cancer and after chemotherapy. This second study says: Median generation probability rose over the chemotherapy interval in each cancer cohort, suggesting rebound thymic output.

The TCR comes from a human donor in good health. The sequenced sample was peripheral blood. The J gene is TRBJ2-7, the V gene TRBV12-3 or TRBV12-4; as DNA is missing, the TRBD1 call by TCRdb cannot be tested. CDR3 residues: CASSPRTLPYEQYF.